What follows describes a single T cell receptor (beta chain). Individuals aged roughly 18 to 100 years were recruited from fewer than 25 US areas. The data are from a study of blood T cell repertoires in COVID-19. Across the whole study: PBMCs, B-cell-depleted T cells, or T cells provided the cDNA or gDNA that made up the material.

This CDR3 spans 14 amino acids. Germline V CDR1 and CDR2: SGHRS, YFSETQ. V lost 5 bases, J lost 0 bases, and 9 bases lay in between. The protocol was immunoSEQ multiplex PCR, while the TCRdb copy is restricted to in-frame clones and leaves out a portion. Of about 360,000 clones listed, approximately 91% are singletons. This sequence was found in a woman in her thirties or forties with acute COVID-19. V and J are TRBV5-1 and TRBJ1-3; no reliable D call. The specimen was PBMCs or T cells enriched from blood (not recorded which). This chain's CDR3 is CASSLRDSGNTIYF. For the CDR3, the DNA is TGCGCCAGCAGTCTACGGGACTCTGGAAACACCATATATTTT.